Each of the 21 T cell receptor beta chains below was sequenced from the same sample in a study of regulatory T cells in long-lasting Graves disease. As for time point: persistent/refractory GD, antithyroid drugs over 5 years with positive TRAb. RNA from PBMCs was the source of the TCR library. Construction of the TCR beta libraries employed iRepertoire HTBI primers in conjunction with Arm-PCR of CDR3 regions. Each CDR3 protein gets one entry after TCRdb re-called the multiplex PCR reads with MiXCR. The data show 300,000 to 350,000 distinct CDR3 sequences, with around a fifth seen just once and 25% to 35% held by the top ten. Here the sequenced sample was peripheral blood mononuclear cells (PBMCs), taken when the disease was refractory, from a patient treated with antithyroid drugs. These TCRs come from a female donor with Graves disease.

Comment on this clonotype: Possible read error: a much larger clone is one base away. J is TRBJ1-1 and V is TRBV24-1; D perhaps matches TRBD1 (6 bases). The ends were cut back, 7 bases at V and 4 bases at J, with 15 bases in the middle. The CDR3 is 14 amino acids. From germline, CDR1 is KGHDR and CDR2 SFDVKD. CDR3 coding DNA: TGTGCCACCAGGGCCGGGACAACGAGCACTGAAGCTTTCTTT. Protein: CATRAGTTSTEAFF.

This clonotype was recorded at least ten times. The chain combines TRBV7-3 with TRBJ1-5; D is unresolved. CDR1 and CDR2 (germline): SGHTA, FQGTGA. The CDR3 covers 13 residues. The germline V and J ends were trimmed by 2 bases and 6 bases, with 8 bases remaining between them. The DNA of the CDR3 is TGTGCCAGCAGCTTATGGCCAGGTCAGCCCCAGCATTTT. Translated, it gives CASSLWPGQPQHF.

In its sample, this clonotype was seen many times. J is TRBJ2-5 and V is TRBV7-2; D perhaps matches TRBD1 (6 bases). This CDR3 has 14 amino acids. Trimming removed 5 bases at V and 5 bases at J, with 15 bases between. The germline CDR1 and CDR2 sequences are SGHTA and FQGNSA. CDR3 amino acids: CASSVLGGRETQYF. In DNA form, the CDR3 reads TGTGCCAGCAGCGTCCTTGGGGGCCGGGAGACCCAGTACTTC. The full variable domain, with the rest looked up from reference TRBV7-2 and TRBJ2-5, is GAGVSQSPSNKVTEKGKDVELRCDPISGHTALYWYRQSLGQGLEFLIYFQGNSAPDKSGLPSDRFSAERTGGSVSTLTIQRTQQEDSAVYLCASSVLGGRETQYFGPGTRLLVL.

This clonotype was seen repeatedly, ten times or more. The chain carries TRBV3-1 and TRBJ2-5; either TRBD1 or TRBD2 may supply D (5 bases each). The CDR3 has 14 amino acids. Germline CDR1 and CDR2: LGHDT and YNNKEL (reference sequence). Trimming removed 2 bases at V and 5 bases at J, with 12 bases between. The CDR3 bases are TGTGCCAGCAGCCAATGGGACGTGTTGGAGACCCAGTACTTC. It yields the protein CASSQWDVLETQYF.

This clonotype has ten or more counts. The CDR3 loop is CASSLRVGAPGILRMTAEAFF. CDR3 nucleotides: TGTGCCAGCAGTTTACGGGTCGGGGCTCCGGGTATCCTACGGATGACGGCTGAAGCTTTCTTT. The V gene is TRBV28, the J gene TRBJ1-1, with TRBD1 as a possible D gene (5 bases). The germline gives CDR1 MDHEN, CDR2 SYDVKM. Trimming pared 2 bases from V and 6 bases from J, leaving 34 bases between. This CDR3 is built from 21 residues.

This clonotype has at least ten counts. The chain couples TRBV28 to TRBJ2-4, with 9 bases identical to TRBD1. The CDR3 consists of 18 residues. Per the germline V gene, CDR1 is MDHEN and CDR2 is SYDVKM. Losses at the gene ends were 7 bases for V and 2 bases for J; bases not matched to a gene: 15. CDR3 residues: CASNPTPSGQGSKNIQYF. CDR3 sequence (DNA): TGTGCCAGCAACCCGACCCCTTCGGGACAGGGCTCCAAAAACATTCAGTACTTC. The full variable domain, its missing parts supplied by reference TRBV28 and TRBJ2-4, is DVKVTQSSRYLVKRTGEKVFLECVQDMDHENMFWYRQDPGLGLRLIYFSYDVKMKEKGDIPEGYSVSREKKERFSLILESASTNQTSMYLCASNPTPSGQGSKNIQYFGAGTRLSVL.

This clonotype was seen ten or more times. This chain uses TRBV28 with TRBJ2-4; D is uncertain. Per the germline V gene, CDR1 is MDHEN and CDR2 is SYDVKM. The CDR3 has 15 amino acids. V dropped 3 bases and J dropped 1 base, with 10 bases sitting between them. The CDR3 DNA reads TGTGCCAGCAGTTTGCGCACTGGGGCCAAAAACATTCAGTACTTC. Amino acids: CASSLRTGAKNIQYF. Drawing the rest from reference TRBV28 and TRBJ2-4, the complete variable domain is DVKVTQSSRYLVKRTGEKVFLECVQDMDHENMFWYRQDPGLGLRLIYFSYDVKMKEKGDIPEGYSVSREKKERFSLILESASTNQTSMYLCASSLRTGAKNIQYFGAGTRLSVL.

This chain connects TRBV5-1 to TRBJ1-1, with D unresolved. The CDR3 sequence is 13 residues long. Trimming removed 0 bases at V and 7 bases at J, with 10 bases between. CDR1 is SGHRS and CDR2 is YFSETQ in the germline V gene. In nucleotides, the CDR3 is TGCGCCAGCAGCTTGGGGGCAGATCTTGAAGCTTTCTTT. Amino acids: CASSLGADLEAFF.

The rearrangement joins TRBV11-1 to TRBJ2-5, with 11 positions matching TRBD2. The J call may be wrong; the DNA end is better matched by TRBJ2-3. This CDR3 is built from 16 residues. Germline values: CDR1 SGHAT, CDR2 FQDESV (reference sequence). The CDR3 spells CASSLGSGGASGTQYF. The CDR3 DNA reads as TGTGCCAGCAGCTTAGGTAGCGGGGGGGCTTCGGGTACGCAGTATTTT.

This clonotype came up many times. This chain connects TRBV20-1 to TRBJ1-2; no clear D gene. The germline V gene has CDR1 DFQATT and CDR2 SNEGSKA (reference sequence). V lost 3 bases, J lost 4 bases, and 12 bases lay in between. The CDR3 totals 13 residues. The CDR3 protein is CSASVGQAYGYTF. DNA for the CDR3: TGCAGTGCTAGTGTCGGCCAGGCCTATGGCTACACCTTC.

As for this clonotype: A much larger clonotype is one base distant, so this may be a read error. The J gene is TRBJ1-5, the V gene TRBV30, with D possibly being TRBD1 (6 bases). The length of the CDR3 is 13 residues. The V gene's germline CDR1 is GTSNPN and CDR2 SVGIG (reference sequence). For the CDR3, the DNA is TGTGCCCGGAGCGCGGACAGCCGTCAGCCCCAGCATTTT. Amino acid sequence: CARSADSRQPQHF.

This clonotype was detected a few times. J is TRBJ1-2 and V is TRBV7-8; D not resolved. The CDR3 is made up of 14 amino acids. V lost 1 base and J 8 bases, leaving 14 bases between the germline ends. In germline, CDR1 is SGHVS, CDR2 FQNEAQ. CDR3 region: CASSLVGGVGGYTF. CDR3 nucleotides: TGTGCCAGCAGCTTAGTGGGCGGGGTAGGGGGCTACACCTTC.

This clonotype came up many times. The V gene is TRBV27, the J gene TRBJ1-5; D perhaps matches TRBD1 (5 bases). The CDR3 covers 15 residues. Per the germline V gene, CDR1 is MNHEY and CDR2 is SMNVEV (reference sequence). The V end was cut by 6 bases, the J end by 4 bases, with 16 bases between. The CDR3 region is CASSGRAGQNQPQHF. CDR3 nucleotides: TGTGCCAGCAGCGGCCGGGCAGGGCAGAATCAGCCCCAGCATTTT.

A note on this clonotype: One end of the junction is discordant with germline, which a read error may explain. The chain combines TRBV10-3 with TRBJ2-5, with 9 positions matching TRBD2. This CDR3 contains 13 residues. Germline CDR1 is ENHRY and CDR2 is SYGVKD. As DNA, the CDR3 is TGTGCCATCGGAGCGGGAGGCGGGGAGACCCAGGACTTC. This translates into CAIGAGGGETQDF.

This clonotype was observed at least ten times. This chain connects TRBV18 to TRBJ2-5; a possible D gene is TRBD1 (5 bases). In germline, CDR1 is KGHSH, CDR2 LQKENI. Between the trimmed V and J ends, which lost 4 bases and 3 bases, there was a span of 9 bases. The CDR3 runs to 13 residues. The chain's CDR3 is CASSRIREETQYF. In nucleotides, the CDR3 is TGTGCCAGCTCACGGATCAGGGAAGAGACCCAGTACTTC.

In its sample, this clonotype was seen a few times. The V call is TRBV2, the J call TRBJ1-6; TRBD1 is a possible D gene (6 bases). The CDR3 is 16 residues long. CDR1 is SNHLY, CDR2 FYNNEI, per germline. V was cut by 6 bases and J by 6 bases, with 18 bases left in between. The CDR3 protein is CASRTSTGTFNSPLHF. CDR3 DNA sequence: TGTGCCAGCAGGACCTCAACCGGGACATTTAATTCACCCCTCCACTTT. Supplemented by reference TRBV2 and TRBJ1-6, the full variable domain reads EPEVTQTPSHQVTQMGQEVILRCVPISNHLYFYWYRQILGQKVEFLVSFYNNEISEKSEIFDDQFSVERPDGSNFTLKIRSTKLEDSAMYFCASRTSTGTFNSPLHFGNGTRLTVT.

This clonotype showed up many times. The chain combines TRBV5-1 with TRBJ2-7, with 7 bases that match TRBD1. Germline V gene sequence: CDR1 SGHRS, CDR2 YFSETQ. With V trimmed by 1 base and J by 0 bases, 4 bases remained unmatched. This CDR3 spans 15 amino acids. CDR3: CASSLRGGASYEQYF. The CDR3 nucleotides are TGCGCCAGCAGCTTGCGAGGGGGCGCCTCCTACGAGCAGTACTTC.

V and J are TRBV5-6 and TRBJ2-7; a possible D gene is TRBD1 (5 bases). The CDR3 runs 15 residues. The V gene lost 0 bases and the J gene lost 5 bases, with 15 bases spanning the gap. Germline CDR1 SGHDT, CDR2 YYEEEE. The CDR3 coding sequence is TGTGCCAGCAGCTTGGTGGCAGGGCCAAGGAACGAGCAGTACTTC. It specifies CASSLVAGPRNEQYF.

The chain combines TRBV18 with TRBJ2-5, with 13 bases that match TRBD2. Trimming took 6 bases from V and 4 from J; bases not matched to a gene: 17. The CDR3 sequence is 19 residues long. The germline V gene encodes CDR1 KGHSH and CDR2 LQKENI. CDR3 bases: TGTGCCAGCTCCTGGGAGGCCTATGGACTAGCGGGAGTACGAGAGACCCAGTACTTC. Translating gives CASSWEAYGLAGVRETQYF.

The sample holds many counts of this clonotype. The V gene is TRBV2, the J gene TRBJ1-3; D remains unclear. The V end lost 8 bases, the J end lost 0 bases, and 11 bases lay between the germline ends. The CDR3 extends over 14 amino acids. Germline V gene sequence: CDR1 SNHLY, CDR2 FYNNEI. CDR3: CASAAIPSGNTIYF. The DNA of the CDR3 is TGTGCCAGCGCTGCTATACCCTCTGGAAACACCATATATTTT.

This clonotype appeared many times. This chain joins TRBV28 and TRBJ2-7, with D hard to call. CDR3 size: 13 residues. The V end lost 3 bases, the J end lost 6 bases, and 12 bases lay between the germline ends. Germline loops: CDR1 MDHEN, CDR2 SYDVKM. DNA of the CDR3: TGTGCCAGCAGTTTTAGGGTTGGGGTCGAGCAGTACTTC. Translation gives CASSFRVGVEQYF.